Below, 8 T cell receptor beta chains from the same sample are listed, as sequenced in a study of shared clonotypes between healthy human individuals (dated by TCRdb to 2020 to 2022). To prepare the library, the immunoSEQ multiplex PCR assay was applied. TCRdb obtained this table from immuneACCESS and retained in-frame rearrangements with V and J assigned. These tables miss some clones; where compared with another copy, unresolved V genes account for less than half of the shortfall, and the remainder is unexplained. In all, the sample holds about 450,000 clones, and less than 80% of those were seen once. The top ten hold roughly 12% of the sample. Sequenced material: PBMCs. All receptors come from a woman in her thirties or forties in good health. Some clones in this sample may be carry-over from other donors' samples.

V and J are TRBV15 and TRBJ2-7; TRBD1 matches 9 bases. CDR1 LNHNV and CDR2 YYDKDF come from the germline V gene (reference sequence). This CDR3 has 15 amino acids. V trimming: 3 bases; J trimming: 3 bases; junction bases outside the gene matches: 6. The CDR3 DNA is TGTGCCACCAGCAGTCAGGACAGGGGAATCTACGAGCAGTACTTC. This sequence encodes CATSSQDRGIYEQYF.

The chain has TRBV6-5 and TRBJ1-1; no clear D gene. The germline V gene encodes CDR1 MNHEY and CDR2 SVGAGI. V lost 6 bases and J 1 base, leaving 15 bases between the germline ends. The CDR3 has 15 amino acids. The CDR3 sequence is CASSPPGVWNTEAFF. CDR3 sequence (DNA): TGTGCCAGCAGCCCTCCCGGGGTCTGGAACACTGAAGCTTTCTTT.

The rearrangement uses TRBV9 and TRBJ1-1, with 9 bases aligning to TRBD1. Germline V lookup: CDR1 SGDLS, CDR2 YYNGEE. With 3 bases clipped from V and 6 bases from J, the junction kept 9 bases outside the gene matches. CDR3 length: 15 amino acids. CDR3 loop: CASSGLTGGDAEAFF. The CDR3 DNA follows: TGTGCCAGCAGCGGATTAACAGGGGGCGACGCTGAAGCTTTCTTT.

V gene TRBV15 combines with J gene TRBJ1-5, with TRBD1 matching over 7 bases. Trimming at V came to 1 base and at J to 0 bases, leaving 9 bases not matched to a gene. CDR3 length: 18 amino acids. The germline gives CDR1 LNHNV, CDR2 YYDKDF (reference sequence). As DNA, the CDR3 is TGTGCCACCAGCAGAGGGACAACAGGGGACTATAGCAATCAGCCCCAGCATTTT. It is translated as CATSRGTTGDYSNQPQHF.

The chain joins TRBV19 to TRBJ2-2, with TRBD2 matching over 13 bases. V lost 6 bases, J lost 7 bases, and 8 bases stayed unmatched. CDR1 and CDR2 (germline): LNHDA, SQIVND (reference sequence). This CDR3 comprises 16 residues. The CDR3 is CASRPGTSGVNGELFF. CDR3 in DNA: TGTGCCAGTAGGCCCGGGACTAGCGGGGTCAACGGGGAGCTGTTTTTT.

At least ten counts were recorded for this clone. The chain links TRBV19 to TRBJ1-1; no definite D call. This CDR3 comprises 13 residues. Looked up from germline, CDR1 is LNHDA and CDR2 is SQIVND (reference sequence). Trimming took 9 bases from V and 1 from J, leaving 12 bases between them. The CDR3 nucleotides are TGTGCCAGGGTTACACAGCAGAACACTGAAGCTTTCTTT. It is translated as CARVTQQNTEAFF.

The chain has TRBV28 and TRBJ2-7; D remains unclear. Trimming took off 2 bases at V and 2 bases at J, with 7 bases between the two ends. The CDR3 totals 13 residues. The germline CDR1 and CDR2 sequences are MDHEN and SYDVKM. The CDR3 nucleotides are TGTGCCAGCAGTTTAAAAGGGACCTACGAGCAGTACTTC. It translates to CASSLKGTYEQYF.

J is TRBJ2-7 and V is TRBV27; TRBD1 is a possible D gene (5 bases). Trimming cost V 2 bases and J 3 bases, with 17 bases left between them. Germline CDR1 is MNHEY and CDR2 is SMNVEV (reference sequence). There are 16 residues in the CDR3. CDR3: CASSLTGTVYHYEQYF. CDR3 DNA: TGTGCCAGCAGTTTAACAGGCACAGTATACCACTACGAGCAGTACTTC.